The 31 T cell receptor beta chains presented below share a single source sample, sequenced in a study of CD8+ T cells in alopecia areata. Following RNA extraction, reverse transcription yielded cDNA that acted as the sequencing template. Clones were sequenced by immunoSEQ multiplex PCR, and TCRdb holds only the in-frame ones, with some missing. The sample has fewer than 80,000 clones, 60% seen once; the top ten hold about a sixth. The sequencing here drew on CD8+ T cells sorted from blood, taken at week 0. The receptors were gathered from a human donor with alopecia areata.

This clone appeared a few times. V usage is TRBV29-1 and J usage is TRBJ2-7, with 8 bases identical to TRBD1. Germline trimming cut 6 bases from V and 2 bases from J; bases unmatched to any gene: 6. The CDR3 is 13 amino acids. Per germline, CDR1 SQVTM and CDR2 ANQGSEA. In nucleotides, the CDR3 is TGCAGCGTGGGGGGACAGGTAACCTACGAGCAGTACTTC. It yields the protein CSVGGQVTYEQYF.

The chain links TRBV2 to TRBJ2-5; D may be TRBD2 (6 bases). Trimming left V 0 bases short and J 4 bases short, with 15 bases between. Germline V gene lookup returns CDR1 SNHLY and CDR2 FYNNEI. This CDR3 comprises 16 residues. CDR3 sequence: CASSEARGRRVETQYF. CDR3 DNA sequence: TGTGCCAGCAGTGAAGCTCGAGGGAGGCGAGTAGAGACCCAGTACTTC.

This rearrangement joins TRBV27 to TRBJ2-7; D not resolved. This CDR3 region has 13 residues. V lost 4 bases, J lost 3 bases, and 10 bases lay in between. Germline CDR1 MNHEY, CDR2 SMNVEV (reference sequence). The DNA for the CDR3 is TGTGCCAGCAGTTATGGGCAGCACTACGAGCAGTACTTC. This encodes CASSYGQHYEQYF.

The chain combines TRBV6-5 with TRBJ2-7; no clear D gene. This CDR3 contains 14 residues. V dropped 2 bases and J dropped 3 bases, with 11 bases sitting between them. Per germline, CDR1 MNHEY and CDR2 SVGAGI. The CDR3 sequence: CASSYGLGSYEQYF. CDR3 nucleotide sequence: TGTGCCAGCAGTTACGGGTTGGGCAGCTACGAGCAGTACTTC.

The chain uses TRBV27 and TRBJ2-3; either TRBD1 or TRBD2 may fit D (6 bases each). Germline V CDR1 and CDR2: MNHEY, SMNVEV (reference sequence). This CDR3 spans 13 amino acids. V lost 8 bases, J lost 2 bases, and 11 bases lay in between. The CDR3 spells CASAGGYTDTQYF. CDR3 DNA: TGTGCCAGCGCCGGGGGCTACACAGATACGCAGTATTTT.

V usage is TRBV4-3 and J usage is TRBJ1-1; D is undetermined. The CDR3 sequence is 17 residues long. Looked up from germline, CDR1 is LGHNA and CDR2 is YSLEER. V dropped 0 bases and J dropped 4 bases, with 18 bases sitting between them. CDR3 DNA sequence: TGCGCCAGCAGCCAAGATTATTTGAGGCCGTTCAGCACTGAAGCTTTCTTT. This translates into CASSQDYLRPFSTEAFF.

The chain has TRBV29-1 and TRBJ1-1, with D perhaps TRBD1 (6 bases). Germline V gene lookup returns CDR1 SQVTM and CDR2 ANQGSEA. V lost 0 bases, J lost 8 bases, and 13 bases lay in between. The CDR3 loop spans 13 amino acids. The CDR3 protein is CSVEDQVTGEAFF. The CDR3, as DNA: TGCAGCGTTGAAGATCAGGTGACAGGAGAAGCTTTCTTT.

The chain employs TRBV7-8 and TRBJ1-1, with 7 bases that match TRBD1. CDR1 and CDR2 (germline): SGHVS, FQNEAQ. The CDR3 has 14 amino acids. V shed 4 bases, J shed 2 bases, and the junction held 4 bases outside the gene matches. The CDR3 region has the DNA TGTGCCAGCAGCTACGGGACAGCAAACACTGAAGCTTTCTTT. This sequence encodes CASSYGTANTEAFF.

The V and J genes are TRBV27 and TRBJ1-1, with 8 nucleotides matching TRBD1. CDR3 size: 13 residues. CDR1 is MNHEY, CDR2 SMNVEV, per germline (reference sequence). V was pared by 3 bases and J by 6 bases, with 3 bases of the junction left unmatched. DNA for the CDR3: TGTGCCAGCAGTTTTTCAGGGGGCGCTGAAGCTTTCTTT. It encodes CASSFSGGAEAFF.

The chain employs TRBV9 and TRBJ1-6; no clear D. The V end was cut by 3 bases, the J end by 1 base, with 2 bases between. The CDR3 is made up of 13 amino acids. Germline CDR1 and CDR2: SGDLS and YYNGEE. CDR3 protein: CASSASYNSPLHF. DNA of the CDR3: TGTGCCAGCAGCGCATCCTATAATTCACCCCTCCACTTT.

The rearrangement links TRBV5-1 to TRBJ2-1; weak D call: TRBD2 (5 bases). The CDR3 is 12 residues long. From germline, CDR1 is SGHRS and CDR2 YFSETQ. V shed 2 bases and J shed 7 bases, with 7 bases lying between them. The CDR3 nucleotides are TGCGCCAGCAGCTTCGGGGTGAATGAGCAGTTCTTC. Its translation: CASSFGVNEQFF. Full variable domain (remainder filled in from reference TRBV5-1 and TRBJ2-1): KAGVTQTPRYLIKTRGQQVTLSCSPISGHRSVSWYQQTPGQGLQFLFEYFSETQRNKGNFPGRFSGRQFSNSRSEMNVSTLELGDSALYLCASSFGVNEQFFGPGTRLTVL.

The chain couples TRBV27 to TRBJ1-5, with D possibly matching TRBD1 (5 bases). This CDR3 spans 14 amino acids. V lost 9 bases, J lost 3 bases, and 15 bases lay in between. Germline V gives CDR1 MNHEY, CDR2 SMNVEV (reference sequence). CDR3 sequence (DNA): TGTGCCAGTGCCTTCGAGGGGTACAATCAGCCCCAGCATTTT. Protein product: CASAFEGYNQPQHF.

The chain employs TRBV4-3 and TRBJ2-7, with 7 nucleotides matching TRBD1. Germline V gene data show CDR1 as LGHNA and CDR2 as YSLEER. Trimming at V came to 5 bases and at J to 0 bases, leaving 7 bases not matched to a gene. The CDR3 is made up of 15 amino acids. DNA for the CDR3: TGCGCCAGCAGCACTATCCGGGACAGCTCCTACGAGCAGTACTTC. This sequence encodes CASSTIRDSSYEQYF.

The chain carries TRBV15 and TRBJ1-2; D is uncertain. CDR3 size: 14 residues. The germline V and J ends were trimmed by 5 bases and 2 bases, with 12 bases remaining between them. Germline V CDR1 and CDR2: LNHNV, YYDKDF (reference sequence). As DNA, the CDR3 is TGTGCCACCAGCGCCTCCCGGACGAACTATGGCTACACCTTC. It yields the protein CATSASRTNYGYTF.

The V gene is TRBV11-1, the J gene TRBJ2-7; D is possibly TRBD1 (6 bases). This CDR3 is built from 13 residues. Germline-derived CDR1 and CDR2 are SGHAT and FQDESV (reference sequence). V lost 5 bases to trimming and J lost 6 bases, with 14 bases between them. Here the CDR3 reads CASSRTASLEQYF. The CDR3 DNA follows: TGTGCCAGCAGCCGGACAGCCAGCCTCGAGCAGTACTTC.

J is TRBJ1-5 and V is TRBV4-1, with a tentative D call TRBD1 (6 bases). Looked up from germline, CDR1 is MGHRA and CDR2 is YSYEKL. V lost 0 bases and J 3 bases, leaving 9 bases between the germline ends. The CDR3 runs to 15 residues. The CDR3 sequence: CASSQEDRSNQPQHF. DNA for the CDR3: TGCGCCAGCAGCCAAGAAGACAGGTCCAATCAGCCCCAGCATTTT.

This clone has more than one count but fewer than ten. The chain links TRBV7-2 to TRBJ1-6, with D tentatively TRBD1 (5 bases). Trimming cost V 7 bases and J 7 bases, with 17 bases left between them. Germline values: CDR1 SGHTA, CDR2 FQGNSA. The CDR3 spans 15 residues. For the CDR3, the DNA is TGTGCCAGCAACCCCTTGGGGGAAGTGAATTCACCCCTCCACTTT. Translation gives CASNPLGEVNSPLHF.

The sample holds a few counts of this clone. Here the CDR3 DNA reads TGTGCCAGCAGCTTATACGTAGGGACGGGCGGAACTTTCTTT. Amino acids: CASSLYVGTGGTFF. The gene calls are TRBV7-9 and TRBJ1-1; D might be TRBD1 (5 bases). The length of the CDR3 is 14 residues. The V gene's germline CDR1 is SEHNR and CDR2 FQNEAQ (reference sequence). The V and J ends lost 2 bases and 12 bases respectively, with 19 bases between them.

This chain uses TRBV29-1 with TRBJ1-2, with unresolved D. V gave up 1 base and J gave up 5 bases, with 8 bases separating them. This CDR3 is 12 amino acids long. Germline CDR1 is SQVTM and CDR2 is ANQGSEA. CDR3 bases: TGCAGCGTTGAAGTCGGCGGGTATGGCTACACCTTC. Translating it yields CSVEVGGYGYTF. Full variable domain (missing parts from reference TRBV29-1 and TRBJ1-2): SAVISQKPSRDICQRGTSLTIQCQVDSQVTMMFWYRQQPGQSLTLIATANQGSEATYESGFVIDKFPISRPNLTFSTLTVSNMSPEDSSIYLCSVEVGGYGYTFGSGTRLTVV.

V is TRBV9 and J is TRBJ2-1, with D possibly TRBD2 on 5 matching bases. CDR3 length equals 12 residues. Germline V gene sequence: CDR1 SGDLS, CDR2 YYNGEE. The germline V and J ends were trimmed by 2 bases and 5 bases, with 5 bases remaining between them. DNA of the CDR3: TGTGCCAGCAGCGTCGGGGACAATGAGCAGTTCTTC. This translates into CASSVGDNEQFF. The whole variable domain, remainder taken from reference TRBV9 and TRBJ2-1, is DSGVTQTPKHLITATGQRVTLRCSPRSGDLSVYWYQQSLDQGLQFLIQYYNGEERAKGNILERFSAQQFPDLHSELNLSSLELGDSALYFCASSVGDNEQFFGPGTRLTVL.

In its sample, this clone was seen a few times. V gene TRBV10-3 combines with J gene TRBJ2-3; 8 bases are a match to TRBD1. CDR1 ENHRY and CDR2 SYGVKD come from the germline V gene. The V and J ends lost 6 bases and 2 bases, in that order; junction bases with no gene match: 7. The CDR3 covers 15 residues. The CDR3 nucleotides read TGTGCCATCAGCCCGGACAGGGATGACACAGATACGCAGTATTTT. Protein product: CAISPDRDDTDTQYF.

The V gene is TRBV10-2, the J gene TRBJ2-1; 7 bases are shared with TRBD2. The ends lost 6 bases at V and 3 bases at J; junction bases unmatched: 5. This CDR3 contains 14 residues. CDR1 and CDR2 (germline): WSHSY, SAAADI. The CDR3 spells CASSESGVYNEQFF. The CDR3, as DNA: TGCGCCAGCAGCGAAAGCGGGGTCTACAATGAGCAGTTCTTC.

The chain links TRBV29-1 to TRBJ1-2; no clear D gene. This CDR3 is 11 amino acids long. CDR1 and CDR2 (germline): SQVTM, ANQGSEA. The V end lost 2 bases, the J end lost 7 bases, and 8 bases lay between the germline ends. CDR3 DNA: TGCAGCGTTGAAAGAAAGGGTGGCTACACCTTC. Encoded protein: CSVERKGGYTF.

V usage is TRBV2 and J usage is TRBJ1-5, with D tentatively TRBD1 (5 bases). Trimming removed 6 bases from V and 0 bases from J, with 9 bases in between. This CDR3 comprises 14 residues. Germline loops: CDR1 SNHLY, CDR2 FYNNEI. The CDR3 DNA reads TGTGCCAGCAGCGGGGGGAATAGCAATCAGCCCCAGCATTTT. It encodes CASSGGNSNQPQHF. Looking up the rest from reference TRBV2 and TRBJ1-5 gives the full variable domain: EPEVTQTPSHQVTQMGQEVILRCVPISNHLYFYWYRQILGQKVEFLVSFYNNEISEKSEIFDDQFSVERPDGSNFTLKIRSTKLEDSAMYFCASSGGNSNQPQHFGDGTRLSIL.

This sequence joins TRBV5-6 and TRBJ1-4, with D hard to call. The CDR3 is made up of 11 amino acids. Trimming stripped 2 bases from V and 7 bases from J, with 3 bases between. Germline-derived CDR1 and CDR2 are SGHDT and YYEEEE. CDR3 bases: TGTGCCAGCAGCTTCGGTGAAAAACTGTTTTTT. It codes for CASSFGEKLFF.

The rearrangement uses TRBV4-1 and TRBJ1-1; 7 nucleotides align to TRBD1. Per the germline V gene, CDR1 is MGHRA and CDR2 is YSYEKL. This CDR3 region has 14 residues. V lost 3 bases, J lost 5 bases, and 6 bases stayed unmatched. This CDR3 reads CASSHDRARTEAFF. DNA of the CDR3: TGCGCCAGCAGCCACGACAGGGCAAGAACTGAAGCTTTCTTT.

V gene TRBV9 combines with J gene TRBJ2-2, with TRBD2 as a possible D gene (5 bases). This CDR3 has 15 residues. Germline V lookup: CDR1 SGDLS, CDR2 YYNGEE. V was cut by 3 bases and J by 4 bases, with 13 bases left in between. The CDR3 sequence is CASSGPRESTGELFF. The CDR3 DNA is TGTGCCAGCAGCGGACCTAGGGAGTCCACCGGGGAGCTGTTTTTT.

The rearrangement joins TRBV28 to TRBJ2-5; D remains ambiguous. Germline assignment: CDR1 MDHEN and CDR2 SYDVKM. The CDR3 loop spans 11 amino acids. V gave up 5 bases and J gave up 5 bases, with 6 bases separating them. CDR3 sequence (DNA): TGTGCCAGCAGTCTTGGGGAGACCCAGTACTTC. Translating it yields CASSLGETQYF.

The chain employs TRBV7-9 and TRBJ1-5, with D possibly TRBD1 on 6 matching bases. The V and J ends lost 1 base and 7 bases respectively, with 14 bases between them. CDR1 is SEHNR and CDR2 is FQNEAQ in the germline V gene (reference sequence). This CDR3 is 15 amino acids long. CDR3 sequence: CASSLVWGLGQPQHF. The CDR3 nucleotides are TGTGCCAGCAGCTTAGTTTGGGGGCTAGGACAGCCCCAGCATTTT.

This clone was seen a few times. The chain links TRBV7-9 to TRBJ2-5; tentative D call: TRBD1 (6 bases). The CDR3 runs 14 residues. With 6 bases removed from V and 0 bases from J, the gap between germline ends came to 11 bases. Germline CDR1 reads SEHNR; CDR2 reads FQNEAQ (reference sequence). The CDR3 DNA is TGTGCCAGCAGAACGGACAGCTACCAAGAGACCCAGTACTTC. Encoded protein: CASRTDSYQETQYF.

V gene TRBV11-2 combines with J gene TRBJ2-1; D possibly matches TRBD1 or TRBD2 (6 bases each). Germline-derived CDR1 and CDR2 are SGHAT and FQNNGV. The V end lost 1 base, the J end lost 7 bases, and 11 bases lay between the germline ends. The CDR3 has 14 residues. CDR3 in DNA: TGTGCCAGCAGCTTAGGAGGGGGGAGGAATGAGCAGTTCTTC. Translated, it gives CASSLGGGRNEQFF.